The next 7 T cell receptor beta chains were all read from a single sample in a study of T cell responses to AZD1222 COVID-19 vaccine. Sequenced by immunoSEQ multiplex PCR; TCRdb stores in-frame clones only, minus some. Among around 150,000 clones, about 88% were seen once, and the ten largest hold more than 5%. This specimen consisted of peripheral blood, obtained on day 0 of AZD1222 vaccination. These receptors were collected from an adult in good health.

This chain links TRBV5-4 with TRBJ1-2; tentative D call: TRBD1 (6 bases). In germline, CDR1 is SGHNT, CDR2 YYREEE (reference sequence). The ends were cut back, 0 bases at V and 8 bases at J, with 14 bases in the middle. The CDR3 has 14 amino acids. In nucleotides, the CDR3 is TGTGCCAGCAGCTTGGGATGGGGGGGCGGAGGCTACACCTTC. Residues: CASSLGWGGGGYTF.

V usage is TRBV11-2 and J usage is TRBJ1-6; tentative D call: TRBD1 (5 bases). Trimming pared 0 bases from V and 6 bases from J, leaving 12 bases between. CDR3 length: 16 amino acids. Per germline, CDR1 SGHAT and CDR2 FQNNGV. In DNA, the CDR3 is TGTGCCAGCAGCTTAGATCTGGGGGGTCGTAATTCACCCCTCCACTTT. This translates into CASSLDLGGRNSPLHF.

V gene TRBV7-2 combines with J gene TRBJ1-2, with TRBD1 identical over 8 bases. The V segment lost 4 bases and the J segment 11 bases; nucleotides outside the gene matches: 9. Per germline, CDR1 SGHTA and CDR2 FQGNSA. The CDR3 is 13 residues long. DNA for the CDR3: TGTGCCAGCAGCTCTGATGGACAGGGCGGTTACACCTTC. Translation gives CASSSDGQGGYTF.

The J gene is TRBJ2-5, the V gene TRBV30; D call uncertain. The CDR3 spans 12 residues. Trimming shortened V by 1 base and J by 4 bases, and 7 bases separated the two germline ends. Looked up from germline, CDR1 is GTSNPN and CDR2 is SVGIG (reference sequence). Here the CDR3 reads CAWSGQLETQYF. The DNA for the CDR3 is TGTGCCTGGAGTGGACAACTAGAGACCCAGTACTTC.

This clone has a single count. V and J are TRBV6-2 or TRBV6-3 and TRBJ1-2; 10 bases line up with TRBD1. The CDR3 totals 14 residues. Germline V lookup: CDR1 MNHEY, CDR2 SVGEGT. Unmatched junction bases numbered 11, after V lost 4 bases and J lost 12 bases. This CDR3 is CASSSSKTGGINTF. The CDR3 DNA follows: TGTGCCAGCAGTTCCTCCAAGACAGGGGGCATCAACACCTTC.

The CDR3, as DNA: TGTGCCAGCAGTTTATGGGTAGGAGATAGCAATCAGCCCCAGCATTTT. Translating it yields CASSLWVGDSNQPQHF. This chain uses TRBV28 with TRBJ1-5; D gene uncertain. The CDR3 has 16 residues. Germline V lookup: CDR1 MDHEN, CDR2 SYDVKM. V shed 0 bases and J shed 0 bases, with 9 bases lying between them.

V and J are TRBV7-9 and TRBJ1-1; no clear D gene. The CDR3 loop spans 14 amino acids. V was cut by 2 bases and J by 0 bases, with 7 bases left in between. Germline V CDR1 and CDR2: SEHNR, FQNEAQ (reference sequence). CDR3 residues: CASSLSVLNTEAFF. CDR3 nucleotides: TGTGCCAGCAGCTTATCGGTTCTGAACACTGAAGCTTTCTTT.